A selection of T cell receptor beta chains follows, all from one sample in a study of cytomegalovirus exposure and HLA in healthy donors. Only in-frame clones appear in the TCRdb table, and some are missing; sequencing was by immunoSEQ multiplex PCR. The table has around 150,000 clones, around 83% seen once; the top ten hold 4.1%. Sequenced material: PBMCs. These receptors all stem from a man aged 50-60 years in good health and CMV-seropositive. CDR3s include the opening cysteine and the closing phenylalanine or tryptophan. Each record gives: clone size, J gene, D gene, V gene, CDR3 protein, CDR3 DNA. The D gene is left open where the match is weak. For some rows the clone size is stated as once, few or many, or as a class when expanded; others skip it.

once	TRBJ2-7	TRBD1	TRBV7-6	CASSSGTGTFHEQYF	TGTGCCAGCAGTTCCGGGACAGGGACCTTCCACGAGCAGTACTTC
.	TRBJ2-7	.	TRBV19	CASSMGQGYEQYF	TGTGCCAGTAGTATGGGGCAGGGATACGAGCAGTACTTC
.	TRBJ1-2	TRBD1	TRBV2	CASQDRGAYGYTF	TGTGCCAGCCAGGACAGGGGAGCCTATGGCTACACCTTC
.	TRBJ2-1	.	TRBV11-2	CASRIQEANYNEQFF	TGTGCCAGCAGAATACAGGAAGCAAACTACAATGAGCAGTTCTTC
.	TRBJ2-7	.	TRBV27	CASSSSYEQYF	TGTGCCAGCAGTTCGTCCTACGAGCAGTACTTC
.	TRBJ1-2	.	TRBV27	CASSFRYNYGYTF	TGTGCCAGCAGTTTTAGATACAACTATGGCTACACCTTC
.	TRBJ2-1	.	TRBV30	CAWRAPEAGLYNEQFF	TGTGCCTGGAGGGCGCCCGAGGCGGGGTTATACAATGAGCAGTTCTTC
.	TRBJ2-7	TRBD2	TRBV2	CARSASASGFAYEQYF	TGTGCCAGAAGTGCTTCGGCTAGCGGCTTCGCCTACGAGCAGTACTTC
.	TRBJ2-4	TRBD1	TRBV6-5	CASSYGQDTKNIQYF	TGTGCCAGCAGTTACGGACAGGACACCAAAAACATTCAGTACTTC
once	TRBJ1-1	.	TRBV6-5	CASMSLTWEAFF	TGTGCCAGCATGTCCCTTACATGGGAAGCTTTCTTT
.	TRBJ2-7	TRBD2	TRBV7-6	CASSRSGNYEQYF	TGTGCCAGCAGCCGCAGCGGGAACTACGAGCAGTACTTC
.	TRBJ2-7	.	TRBV10-3	CAISDPSRSSYEQYF	TGTGCCATCAGTGACCCTAGCAGGAGCTCCTACGAGCAGTACTTC